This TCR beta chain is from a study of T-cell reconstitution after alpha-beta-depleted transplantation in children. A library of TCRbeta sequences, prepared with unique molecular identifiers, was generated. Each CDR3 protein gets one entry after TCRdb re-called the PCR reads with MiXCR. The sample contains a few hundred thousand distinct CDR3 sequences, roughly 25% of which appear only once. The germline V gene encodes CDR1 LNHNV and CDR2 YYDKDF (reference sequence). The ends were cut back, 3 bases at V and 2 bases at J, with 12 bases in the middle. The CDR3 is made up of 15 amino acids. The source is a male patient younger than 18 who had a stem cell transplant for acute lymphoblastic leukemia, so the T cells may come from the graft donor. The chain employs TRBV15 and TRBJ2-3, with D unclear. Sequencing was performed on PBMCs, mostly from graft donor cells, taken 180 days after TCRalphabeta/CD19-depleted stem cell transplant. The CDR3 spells CATSSLFAHTDTQYF. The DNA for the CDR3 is TGTGCCACCAGCAGTTTATTCGCGCACACAGATACGCAGTATTTT.